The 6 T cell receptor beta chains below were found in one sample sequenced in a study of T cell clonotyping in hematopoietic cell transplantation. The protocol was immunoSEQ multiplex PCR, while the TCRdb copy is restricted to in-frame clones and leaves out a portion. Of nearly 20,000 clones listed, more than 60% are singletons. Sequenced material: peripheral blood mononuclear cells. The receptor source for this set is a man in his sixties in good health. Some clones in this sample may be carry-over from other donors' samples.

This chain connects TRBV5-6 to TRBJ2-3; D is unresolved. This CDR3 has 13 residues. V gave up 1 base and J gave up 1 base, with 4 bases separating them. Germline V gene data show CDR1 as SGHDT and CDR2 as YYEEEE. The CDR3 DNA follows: TGTGCCAGCAGCTTGTGGGGCACAGATACGCAGTATTTT. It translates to CASSLWGTDTQYF.

The CDR3 sequence: CASSLGASGSSLRQYF. CDR3 in DNA: TGTGCCAGCAGCTTAGGGGCTAGCGGGAGTTCTCTACGGCAGTACTTC. This chain joins TRBV11-2 and TRBJ2-7, with 10 bases that match TRBD2. The germline CDR1 and CDR2 sequences are SGHAT and FQNNGV. V shed 1 base, J shed 9 bases, and the junction held 12 bases outside the gene matches. The CDR3 runs 16 residues.

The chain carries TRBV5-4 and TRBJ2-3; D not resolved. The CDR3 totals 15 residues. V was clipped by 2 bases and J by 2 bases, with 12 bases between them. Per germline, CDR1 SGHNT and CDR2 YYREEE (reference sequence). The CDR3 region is CASSLGLDPTDTQYF. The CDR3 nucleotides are TGTGCCAGCAGCTTAGGGCTAGACCCCACAGATACGCAGTATTTT.

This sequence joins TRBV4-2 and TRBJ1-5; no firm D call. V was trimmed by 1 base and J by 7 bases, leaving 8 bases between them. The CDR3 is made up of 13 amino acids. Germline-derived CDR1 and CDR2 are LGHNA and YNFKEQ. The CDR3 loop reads CASSQVGGQPQHF. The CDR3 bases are TGTGCCAGCAGCCAAGTCGGCGGACAGCCCCAGCATTTT.

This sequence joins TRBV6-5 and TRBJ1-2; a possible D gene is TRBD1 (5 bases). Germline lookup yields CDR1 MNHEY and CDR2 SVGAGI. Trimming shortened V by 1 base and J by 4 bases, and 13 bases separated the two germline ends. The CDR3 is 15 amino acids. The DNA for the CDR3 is TGTGCCAGCAGTTACTACCAGGGCCAAGGCTATGGCTACACCTTC. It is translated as CASSYYQGQGYGYTF.

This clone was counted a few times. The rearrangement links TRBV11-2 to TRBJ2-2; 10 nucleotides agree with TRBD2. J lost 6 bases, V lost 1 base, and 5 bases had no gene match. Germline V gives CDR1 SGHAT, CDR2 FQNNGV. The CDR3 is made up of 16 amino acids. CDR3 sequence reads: CASSLGLAGDPGELFF. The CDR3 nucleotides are TGTGCCAGCAGCTTAGGGCTAGCGGGAGACCCCGGGGAGCTGTTTTTT.